This T cell receptor beta chain was captured by sequencing in a study of glioma-infiltrating T cells listed by TCRdb under 2016. With regard to the full study: Low-grade gliomas were WHO grade II oligodendrogliomas or astrocytomas, and glioblastomas were WHO grade IV tumors sampled at initial rather than recurrent diagnosis. Dexamethasone was administered to glioma patients for six or fewer days before surgery. Three low-grade glioma patients, seven to nine primary glioblastoma patients, and three non-glioma patients who contributed non-neoplastic brain tissue made up the paired cohort. To measure how far tissue and blood T-cell populations diverged, each tissue-infiltrating repertoire was compared against the peripheral blood repertoire of the same patient. Sequencing of TCR alpha- and beta-chain repertoires was performed on glioma tissue, on non-neoplastic brain tissue, and on matched peripheral blood mononuclear cells. Sequencing coverage of roughly 4- to 11-fold of 1.1 million or so peripheral T cells was targeted for blood libraries. Study-level results and caveats: Group comparisons were based on small numbers of patients: three non-neoplastic, three low-grade glioma and 7 to 9 glioblastoma patients. Very few CDR3 sequences were found to be shared between tissue and blood, and this scarcity was attributed to high CDR3 diversity and limited sampling. VJ-independent divergence between tissue and blood was below expectation in non-neoplastic patients but above expectation in all gliomas, especially low-grade gliomas. Patients with low tissue-blood divergence were marked by a signature set of shared blood CDR3 motifs, and this signature set was depleted in highly divergent patients.

As to this clonotype: Its antigen has not been determined. Nothing much larger sits one base from this clone, and base qualities are not available.

The CDR3 goes from the cysteine to the phenylalanine over 15 residues. Only CDR3 DNA is held: 45 bases, read in frame from base 1. Ends trimmed: V by 2 bases, J by 1 base; bases unmatched to a gene: 2. Based on the germline V gene, the CDR1 and CDR2 sequences are MGHDK and SYGVNS. Immediately after resection, surgical brain or tumor specimens were cryofrozen in liquid nitrogen, with peripheral blood cells collected concurrently. The iRepertoire nested amplicon-rescue multiplex PCR (arm-PCR) platform was used to amplify TCR alpha and beta CDR3 regions from RNA. The input for one-step reverse transcription and amplification was roughly 85-400 ng of tissue mRNA or PBMC total RNA. Following bead purification, Illumina adapters were added by a secondary multiplex PCR, and the libraries were gel-purified between 200 and 400 bp. The libraries contained internal 6-nucleotide barcodes that were used for demultiplexing. The libraries were sequenced on an Illumina MiSeq using 2x220 or 2x250 nucleotide paired-end reads. The paper's processing steps were these. FLASH 1.2.11 was used to merge paired reads, and BWA-MEM then aligned the reads to the GRCh37 human genome before TRA and TRB reads were extracted. For V and J assignment, an IMGT-derived reference of cassette sequences and CDR3 motifs that included pseudogenes was used. Reads were translated in three frames, and productive CDR3s were defined by a C…FGXG motif without stop codons. Unique combinations of V-J cassette pair and CDR3 amino acid sequence were defined as clonotypes. Reads were filtered by Hamming distance, with the threshold set by the sequence error rate of each sample in mapped regions. TCRdb ran its own pipeline on the public reads, namely fastp trimming at Q25 and MiXCR clone calling, and kept in-frame beta chains. Identical CDR3 protein sequences are pooled into one entry, listed with their most common genes and DNA. In this record, the V and J calls reflect TCRdb's handling and not the investigators' own analysis. The sample has about 400,000 distinct CDR3 sequences on record, 41% of them singletons. The top ten clonotypes cover 12% of the sample.

This clonotype was sampled from a human donor with low-grade glioma or glioblastoma, undergoing nonglioma brain surgery, or in good health (not recorded which). The specimen sequenced was glioma tissue, nonneoplastic brain tissue, or PBMCs (not recorded which). This chain is built from TRBV25-1 and TRBJ2-4; a stretch of 7 junction bases matches TRBD1. The CDR3 protein sequence reads: CASSEGTDAKNIQYF. The DNA sequence follows: TGTGCCAGCAGTGAAGGGACAGACGCCAAAAACATTCAGTACTTC.